This TCR beta chain was observed in a study of blood T cell repertoires in COVID-19. Per the germline V gene, CDR1 is SEHNR and CDR2 is FQNEAQ (reference sequence). With 3 bases clipped from V and 0 bases from J, the junction kept 5 bases outside the gene matches. The CDR3 length is 16 residues. The age range of participants was about 18 to 100 years, with residence in roughly 25 US areas. Each participant's cohort was designated according to participant-reported clinical history. Among Cohort 3 donors, those recovered had two negative PCRs, clearance, or symptom resolution. Profiling relied on immunoSEQ multiplex PCR, and the TCRdb table lists in-frame clones only, not all of them. The repertoire consists of fewer than 450,000 clones, with 90% occurring once and the leading ten covering less than 0.75%.

The sample taken for sequencing was PBMCs or T cells enriched from blood (not recorded which). The chain carries TRBV7-9 and TRBJ1-1; TRBD1 agrees at 9 bases. The origin of this receptor is a man younger than 35 who had recovered from COVID-19. CDR3 protein: CASSLRDRVVNTEAFF. CDR3 coding DNA: TGTGCCAGCAGCTTGCGGGACAGGGTAGTGAACACTGAAGCTTTCTTT.